A selection of T cell receptor beta chains follows, all from one sample in a study of T cell responses to AZD1222 COVID-19 vaccine. TCRdb keeps only in-frame clones here, not all; method: immunoSEQ multiplex PCR. The sample records 150,000 to 200,000 clones, approximately 88% being singletons. This specimen consisted of peripheral blood, obtained on day 0 of AZD1222 vaccination. Receptors were obtained from an adult in good health. Both conserved end residues are part of each CDR3. D genes are given only for firm matches. Some rows mark clone size as missing; the rest say once, few, many or name a class of expanded clone.

D gene | J gene | V gene | clone size | CDR3 protein | CDR3 DNA
NA | TRBJ1-2 | TRBV6-5 | NA | CASRAIANYGYTF | TGTGCCAGCAGGGCAATCGCCAACTATGGCTACACCTTC
NA | TRBJ1-1 | TRBV5-4 | NA | CASSGPGLQGEAFF | TGTGCCAGCAGCGGCCCGGGACTTCAAGGTGAAGCTTTCTTT
NA | TRBJ1-1 | TRBV30 | NA | CAWRAGTNTEAFF | TGTGCCTGGAGGGCAGGGACGAACACTGAAGCTTTCTTT
NA | TRBJ2-3 | TRBV7-9 | NA | CASSLVGVLSTDTQYF | TGTGCCAGCAGCTTAGTTGGAGTACTTAGCACAGATACGCAGTATTTT
NA | TRBJ1-1 | TRBV2 | NA | CASSEGLNTEAFF | TGTGCCAGCAGTGAAGGCCTAAACACTGAAGCTTTCTTT
TRBD2 | TRBJ2-3 | TRBV27 | NA | CASSPLAGVVPDTQYF | TGTGCCAGCAGCCCCTTAGCGGGGGTGGTACCAGATACGCAGTATTTT
TRBD1 | TRBJ2-7 | TRBV27 | NA | CASSLIGDRVGYEQYF | TGTGCCAGCAGTTTAATTGGGGACAGGGTTGGGTACGAGCAGTACTTC
TRBD2 | TRBJ2-7 | TRBV7-2 | NA | CASSLSVGLAAIYEQYF | TGTGCCAGCAGCTTATCGGTCGGGCTAGCGGCGATCTACGAGCAGTACTTC
NA | TRBJ1-5 | TRBV5-8 | NA | CASSRGSGVVDQPQHF | TGTGCCAGCAGCCGAGGAAGTGGGGTAGTCGATCAGCCCCAGCATTTT
NA | TRBJ1-5 | TRBV6-5 | NA | CASNPSQGRDQPQHF | TGTGCCAGCAACCCTTCTCAGGGTCGGGATCAGCCCCAGCATTTT
TRBD1 | TRBJ1-4 | TRBV12-3/TRBV12-4 | NA | CASRRTGSEKLFF | TGTGCCAGCAGAAGGACAGGGTCTGAAAAACTGTTTTTT
NA | TRBJ1-2 | TRBV3-1/TRBV3-2 | NA | CASSPPGSNYGYTF | TGTGCCAGCAGCCCTCCCGGGTCTAACTATGGCTACACCTTC
NA | TRBJ2-7 | TRBV15 | NA | CATSSVLSTTYEQYF | TGTGCCACCAGCAGTGTACTCAGTACCACCTACGAGCAGTACTTC
NA | TRBJ1-4 | TRBV5-1 | NA | CASSFTQTSNEKLFF | TGCGCCAGCAGCTTCACCCAGACCTCTAATGAAAAACTGTTTTTT
TRBD2 | TRBJ2-2 | TRBV10-3 | NA | CAISEISGSGTGELFF | TGTGCCATCAGTGAAATTAGCGGGAGTGGTACCGGGGAGCTGTTTTTT
TRBD2 | TRBJ2-1 | TRBV5-1 | NA | CASQPKRTFFGLAGGYNEQFF | TGCGCCAGCCAGCCTAAGAGGACTTTTTTCGGACTAGCGGGAGGGTACAATGAGCAGTTCTTC
NA | TRBJ1-2 | TRBV6-5 | NA | CASSRGIYGYTF | TGTGCCAGCAGTCGCGGGATCTATGGCTACACCTTC
NA | TRBJ2-1 | TRBV27 | NA | CASRPDLYNEQFF | TGTGCCAGCAGACCGGACCTATACAATGAGCAGTTCTTC
NA | TRBJ2-2 | TRBV14 | NA | CASSPAGTNTGELFF | TGTGCCAGCAGCCCGGCGGGGACGAACACCGGGGAGCTGTTTTTT
TRBD1 | TRBJ1-1 | TRBV29-1 | NA | CSVERQGNTEAFF | TGCAGCGTTGAACGACAGGGGAACACTGAAGCTTTCTTT
TRBD2 | TRBJ2-5 | TRBV4-1 | NA | CASSQDGAGGSQETQYF | TGCGCCAGCAGCCAAGATGGTGCGGGGGGAAGCCAAGAGACCCAGTACTTC
NA | TRBJ1-1 | TRBV6-5 | NA | CAIARDLGNTEAFF | TGTGCCATCGCGAGGGACCTGGGGAACACTGAAGCTTTCTTT
TRBD2 | TRBJ2-5 | TRBV5-1 | NA | CASSLALAGTETQYF | TGCGCCAGCAGCTTGGCTTTAGCGGGGACCGAGACCCAGTACTTC
NA | TRBJ1-4 | TRBV29-1 | NA | CSVGQNEKLFF | TGCAGCGTAGGACAGAATGAAAAACTGTTTTTT
NA | TRBJ2-1 | TRBV19 | NA | CASSRALGPYNEQFF | TGTGCCAGTAGTCGGGCCCTCGGTCCCTACAATGAGCAGTTCTTC
TRBD1 | TRBJ1-1 | TRBV6-2/TRBV6-3 | NA | CASSLWTGRTEAFF | TGTGCCAGCAGCTTATGGACAGGCCGCACTGAAGCTTTCTTT
NA | TRBJ1-1 | TRBV7-9 | NA | CASSQGTDTEAFF | TGTGCCAGCAGCCAAGGCACGGACACTGAAGCTTTCTTT
TRBD2 | TRBJ2-1 | TRBV5-1 | NA | CASSLGGLAGGPEEQFF | TGCGCCAGCAGCTTGGGGGGACTAGCGGGAGGGCCGGAAGAGCAGTTCTTC
NA | TRBJ2-5 | TRBV19 | NA | CASSGDSERTQYF | TGTGCCAGTAGCGGGGACTCCGAGAGGACCCAGTACTTC
NA | TRBJ2-1 | TRBV27 | NA | CASSFQAPDRDEQFF | TGTGCCAGCAGTTTTCAAGCGCCAGACCGCGATGAGCAGTTCTTC
TRBD2 | TRBJ2-1 | TRBV11-2 | once | CASSLVRASGSQTNEQFF | TGTGCCAGCAGCTTAGTAAGGGCTAGCGGGAGTCAAACGAATGAGCAGTTCTTC
NA | TRBJ2-1 | TRBV4-1 | NA | CASSQGVEKPSEQFF | TGCGCCAGCAGCCAAGGGGTCGAGAAGCCTAGTGAGCAGTTCTTC
NA | TRBJ1-2 | TRBV2 | NA | CASSGTTNYGYTF | TGTGCCAGCAGTGGGACAACTAACTATGGCTACACCTTC
TRBD2 | TRBJ2-3 | TRBV11-2 | NA | CASSVTSGATDTQYF | TGTGCCAGCAGCGTCACTAGCGGGGCCACAGATACGCAGTATTTT
NA | TRBJ2-7 | TRBV2 | NA | CASSDSAGNYEQYF | TGTGCCAGCAGTGACTCGGCCGGAAACTACGAGCAGTACTTC
NA | TRBJ2-7 | TRBV28 | NA | CASSFSDYEQYF | TGTGCCAGCAGTTTCTCTGACTACGAGCAGTACTTC
TRBD2 | TRBJ2-2 | TRBV6-2/TRBV6-3 | NA | CASSEAGKNTGELFF | TGTGCCAGCAGCGAAGCGGGGAAGAACACCGGGGAGCTGTTTTTT
NA | TRBJ1-1 | TRBV4-3 | once | CASRKGNTEAFF | TGCGCCAGCAGAAAGGGGAACACTGAAGCTTTCTTT
NA | TRBJ1-1 | TRBV6-5 | NA | CASTPRSRNHEAFF | TGTGCCAGCACGCCGCGGAGCCGTAACCATGAAGCTTTCTTT
NA | TRBJ2-3 | TRBV7-2 | once | CASSPHDTQYF | TGTGCCAGCAGCCCTCATGATACGCAGTATTTT
NA | TRBJ1-2 | TRBV6-5 | NA | CASSPRTAPGGYTF | TGTGCCAGCAGTCCTCGGACAGCCCCTGGTGGCTACACCTTC
NA | TRBJ1-2 | TRBV9 | few | CASSVAQGSDYGYTF | TGTGCCAGCAGCGTAGCGCAAGGGTCGGACTATGGCTACACCTTC